The 6 T cell receptor beta chains presented below share a single source sample, sequenced in a study of blood T cell repertoires in COVID-19. Repertoires were generated with immunoSEQ multiplex PCR, while TCRdb's copy carries only in-frame clones and drops some. In the table there are approximately 90,000 clones, around nine tenths of which are singletons. The sample comprised peripheral blood. These receptor sequences come from a man between 60 and 75 years old with COVID-19, enrolled during active disease.

The CDR3 protein is CAIRETGENQPQHF. The DNA for the CDR3 is TGTGCCATCAGAGAAACAGGGGAAAATCAGCCCCAGCATTTT. V gene TRBV10-3 combines with J gene TRBJ1-5; TRBD1 agrees at 7 bases. The CDR3 is 14 amino acids. The V gene's germline CDR1 is ENHRY and CDR2 SYGVKD. V lost 6 bases, J lost 4 bases, and 6 bases stayed unmatched.

The chain joins TRBV18 to TRBJ1-1, with D hard to call. The V gene's germline CDR1 is KGHSH and CDR2 LQKENI. This CDR3 spans 13 amino acids. The V end lost 4 bases, the J end lost 1 base, and 7 bases lay between the germline ends. The CDR3 DNA reads as TGTGCCAGCTCACGATCAGGGAACACTGAAGCTTTCTTT. Translating gives CASSRSGNTEAFF.

J is TRBJ1-6 and V is TRBV5-4; TRBD1 is a possible D gene (5 bases). The V end lost 3 bases, the J end lost 5 bases, and 9 bases lay between the germline ends. CDR3 size: 14 residues. Germline CDR1 reads SGHNT; CDR2 reads YYREEE (reference sequence). CDR3 in DNA: TGTGCCAGCAGCTACCGGGGGGATAATTCACCCCTCCACTTT. It yields the protein CASSYRGDNSPLHF.

The chain employs TRBV24-1 and TRBJ2-1; D remains ambiguous. V dropped 3 bases and J dropped 0 bases, with 14 bases sitting between them. This CDR3 contains 17 residues. Germline V gives CDR1 KGHDR, CDR2 SFDVKD. The CDR3 region has the DNA TGTGCCACCAGTGATCCTAGTGGTTCCAGCTCCTACAATGAGCAGTTCTTC. Its protein is CATSDPSGSSSYNEQFF.

This sequence joins TRBV6-1 and TRBJ2-3, with TRBD2 identical over 7 bases. This CDR3 contains 15 residues. V lost 2 bases to trimming and J lost 6 bases; unmatched junction nucleotides: 8. Germline V CDR1 and CDR2: MNHNS, SASEGT. CDR3: CASSEMTGGPDTQYF. Written as DNA, the CDR3 is TGTGCCAGCAGTGAAATGACGGGAGGCCCCGATACGCAGTATTTT.

This chain uses TRBV6-2 or TRBV6-3 with TRBJ1-5, with 9 bases fitting TRBD1. The CDR3 runs 15 residues. With 5 bases clipped from V and 4 bases from J, the junction kept 6 bases outside the gene matches. Germline V gene lookup returns CDR1 MNHEY and CDR2 SVGEGT. The CDR3 coding sequence is TGTGCCAGCAGTCATCCCGGGACAGGGAATCAGCCCCAGCATTTT. Protein sequence: CASSHPGTGNQPQHF.